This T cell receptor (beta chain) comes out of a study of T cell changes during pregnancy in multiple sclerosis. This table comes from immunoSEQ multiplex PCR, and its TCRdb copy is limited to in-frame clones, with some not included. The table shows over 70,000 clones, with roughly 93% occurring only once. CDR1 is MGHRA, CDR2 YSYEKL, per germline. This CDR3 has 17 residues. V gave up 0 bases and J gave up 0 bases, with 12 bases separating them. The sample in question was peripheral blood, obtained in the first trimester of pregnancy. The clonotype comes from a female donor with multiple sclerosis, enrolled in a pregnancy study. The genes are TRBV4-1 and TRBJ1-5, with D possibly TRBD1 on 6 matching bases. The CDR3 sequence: CASSQDRGTTSNQPQHF. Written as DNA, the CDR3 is TGCGCCAGCAGCCAAGATCGTGGGACAACTAGCAATCAGCCCCAGCATTTT.